This TCR beta chain was obtained from a study of beta chain features in type 1 diabetes (dated by TCRdb to 2017 to 2018). For the wider study: Patients and healthy donors did not differ in mean age, gender distribution, total cell number or subset yield. A total of 107,917,701 sorted cells were examined across all samples, and RNA yield correlated strongly with the number of cells per subset. The study compared TCRB repertoires of sorted circulating CD4+ T cell subsets between recently diagnosed type 1 diabetes patients and matched healthy donors. Whereas all 28 donors provided naive and central memory subsets, regulatory and stem cell-like memory subsets were isolated from just 8 patients and about eight healthy donors.

The entire isolated RNA was reverse transcribed using the High Capacity cDNA Reverse Transcription Kit, and thus expressed TCRB transcripts were sequenced. Deep immunoSEQ sequencing was applied to naive, central memory and regulatory T cell samples, giving an average of around 4 million total reads per sample. Sorted cells were lysed in RLT buffer, and RNA was extracted using DNase-treated RNeasy Micro or Mini kits according to cell number. Each cell subset was processed separately to prevent cross-contamination, with patient and healthy donor samples processed together. The immunoSEQ multiplex PCR was used to amplify TCRB sequences from cDNA, generating 87-bp fragments that spanned the CDR3 region. Sequencing of the amplicons was performed on the Illumina HiSeq platform. Processing in the source paper ran as follows. PCR bias was computationally corrected using synthetic template baselines, reads within Hamming distance 2 were collapsed, and singletons that could not be merged were discarded. Reads were aligned against IMGT so that V, D and J genes, CDR3 length and insertions or deletions at six rearrangement sites could be assigned. Within each subset, clonotype counts were normalized to the number of sorted cells before true diversity and Gini coefficients were calculated with the tcR R package. The overlap coefficient, calculated on TCRB nucleotide sequences, was used to quantify repertoire sharing. TCRdb re-hosts the immuneACCESS table, in-frame sequences only. Its copies lack some clones; in the studies checked, an unresolved V gene accounts for under half of them, and the cause for the rest is not known. V, J and clone size reflect that table, while D and trimming were determined from the DNA. Across this sample there are roughly 130,000 clones, with 15% to 20% seen only once. The leading ten clones occupy 2% to 3% of the sample.

The CDR3 numbers 17 residues from cysteine through phenylalanine. Only the CDR3 DNA stays, 51 bases, in frame from base 1. Via the germline V gene, CDR1 is SGHTA and CDR2 FQGTGA. Trimming takes 2 bases off V and 5 bases off J; junction bases not matched to a gene: 10. As concerns this clone: It lacks a known antigen. No much larger clone exists at a distance of one base, and base qualities are not known.

Results the study describes overall, beyond this receptor: Shorter templates might be favored by PCR, yet because patient and control samples were amplified and corrected together, any such skew would affect both groups equally. Only small numbers of individuals were included in the HLA sub-analyses, which left unresolved whether HLA type had any influence on TCRB rearrangement. In all four CD4+ subsets, TCRB CDR3 length was moderately but significantly shorter in type 1 diabetes patients. Fewer insertions and more nucleotide deletions at VDJ recombination sites were observed in patients with type 1 diabetes, implying thymic rearrangement abnormalities. Because cDNA was sequenced instead of genomic DNA, activated cells with high expression could be over-represented, although the groups did not differ in activation or CD3 levels. Naive, central memory and regulatory TCRB repertoires appeared more similar among patients than among healthy donors.

A single peripheral blood draw of roughly 0.11 L on average was collected from each donor into heparinised tubes. A BD FACSAria II was used to sort naive, central memory, regulatory and stem cell-like memory CD4+ T cells with a panel that included CD45RO, CCR7, CD25, CD127, CD95 and CD27. Every sorted population had a purity above 95%. Right away, PBMCs were isolated by Lymphoprep density gradient centrifugation and were stained directly, with no culture step. Samples were stained and sorted in pairs, with one healthy donor and one patient per experiment, so that batch effects were minimized. The sequence derives from a man aged 30-40 years with type 1 diabetes. The V and J segments used are TRBV7-3 and TRBJ2-1, and 9 junction bases match TRBD1. Sequenced sample: central memory CD4+ T cells from blood. The bases read TGTGCCAGCAGCTTACTGGGACAGGGTCGAGGTCACAATGAGCAGTTCTTC. This is translated as CASSLLGQGRGHNEQFF. Supplemented by the reference TRBV7-3 and TRBJ2-1 proteins around the CDR3, the complete variable domain is GAGVSQTPSNKVTEKGKYVELRCDPISGHTALYWYRQSLGQGPEFLIYFQGTGAADDSGLPNDRFFAVRPEGSVSTLKIQRTERGDSAVYLCASSLLGQGRGHNEQFFGPGTRLTVL.